These 20 T cell receptor beta chains came from one sample sequenced in a study of T cells in Graves' hyperthyroidism and ophthalmopathy. Regions amplified from RNA transcripts were the TCR beta CDR3 regions. HTBI primers drove first-round RT-PCR of the TCR CDR3. TCRdb analysed the multiplex PCR reads with MiXCR anew, one entry per CDR3 protein. This table holds about 400,000 distinct CDR3 sequences, about 15% found once. Source material: blood. The receptors originated from a woman aged 25 to 39 with Graves' ophthalmopathy.

This clonotype was seen at least ten times. The gene calls are TRBV7-3 and TRBJ2-1; 9 nucleotides agree with TRBD2. J was trimmed by 7 bases and V by 5 bases; bases with no gene match: 9. This CDR3 comprises 15 residues. Germline CDR1 and CDR2: SGHTA and FQGTGA. DNA of the CDR3: TGTGCCAGCAGCCAGACTAGCGGTCTCAGGAATGAGCAGTTCTTC. Translated, it gives CASSQTSGLRNEQFF.

There are many counts of this clonotype. The chain recombines TRBV19 with TRBJ2-2, with TRBD1 matching over 8 bases. Looked up from germline, CDR1 is LNHDA and CDR2 is SQIVND (reference sequence). This CDR3 contains 16 residues. V lost 5 bases to trimming and J lost 0 bases; unmatched junction nucleotides: 5. This chain's CDR3 is CASSVTGAPNTGELFF. In DNA form, the CDR3 reads TGTGCCAGTAGTGTGACAGGGGCTCCGAACACCGGGGAGCTGTTTTTT.

The chain recombines TRBV28 with TRBJ1-1, with D uncertain. V was clipped by 7 bases and J by 0 bases, with 9 bases between them. The CDR3 has 13 residues. The germline CDR1 and CDR2 sequences are MDHEN and SYDVKM. The CDR3 DNA reads TGTGCCAGCACCCACCCTTTGAACACTGAAGCTTTCTTT. Translating it yields CASTHPLNTEAFF.

In this sample, this clonotype turned up many times. The CDR3 coding sequence is TGCGCCAGCAGCCAATGGGAAAATCAGCCCCAGCATTTT. It encodes CASSQWENQPQHF. This chain uses TRBV4-1 with TRBJ1-5, with D uncertain. The CDR3 spans 13 residues. Germline V gene data show CDR1 as MGHRA and CDR2 as YSYEKL. V lost 2 bases and J lost 4, with 6 bases in between.

V and J are TRBV11-2 and TRBJ2-7; TRBD2 matches at 12 bases. The V gene's germline CDR1 is SGHAT and CDR2 FQNNGV. The length of the CDR3 is 16 residues. The V segment lost 5 bases and the J segment 6 bases; nucleotides outside the gene matches: 11. CDR3 in amino acids: CASSPTGLAGLVEQYF. The CDR3 DNA sequence: TGTGCCAGCAGCCCAACCGGACTAGCGGGGCTGGTCGAGCAGTACTTC.

The chain couples TRBV19 to TRBJ1-5; D gene ambiguous. This CDR3 contains 13 residues. Trimming stripped 9 bases from V and 0 bases from J, with 9 bases between. From germline, CDR1 is LNHDA and CDR2 SQIVND (reference sequence). The CDR3: CASRISSNQPQHF. The DNA for the CDR3 is TGTGCCAGCCGGATTTCTAGCAATCAGCCCCAGCATTTT.

This clonotype has at least ten counts. V usage is TRBV12-5 and J usage is TRBJ1-5; 7 bases fit TRBD1. CDR1 and CDR2 (germline): LGHNT, FRNRAP. Germline trimming cut 7 bases from V and 2 bases from J; bases unmatched to any gene: 8. This CDR3 comprises 15 residues. This chain's CDR3 is CASDAGQVGNQPQHF. The CDR3 DNA reads TGTGCTAGTGACGCCGGACAGGTTGGCAATCAGCCCCAGCATTTT.

The table lists this clonotype with a few counts. CDR3 sequence reads: CASSAYGTGNTEAFF. CDR3 in DNA: TGTGCCAGCAGCGCCTACGGGACCGGGAACACTGAAGCTTTCTTT. The rearrangement uses TRBV9 and TRBJ1-1, with D tentatively TRBD1 (5 bases). The CDR3 totals 15 residues. Germline values: CDR1 SGDLS, CDR2 YYNGEE. The ends were cut back, 3 bases at V and 1 base at J, with 13 bases in the middle.

The chain links TRBV10-3 to TRBJ2-7; D unclear. Per the germline V gene, CDR1 is ENHRY and CDR2 is SYGVKD. Trimming cost V 3 bases and J 5 bases, with 5 bases left between them. This CDR3 has 11 amino acids. The CDR3 bases are TGTGCCATCAGTGAATCGGACGAGCAGTACTTC. Translation: CAISESDEQYF.

The chain has TRBV5-1 and TRBJ2-2, with D possibly matching TRBD1 (7 bases). The CDR3 covers 17 residues. Trimming left V 7 bases short and J 5 bases short, with 24 bases between. The germline gives CDR1 SGHRS, CDR2 YFSETQ. CDR3 residues: CASGSLEGAGMTGELFF. CDR3 bases: TGCGCCAGCGGATCATTGGAGGGGGCTGGTATGACCGGGGAGCTGTTTTTT.

The chain employs TRBV7-2 and TRBJ2-5; D is possibly TRBD2 (7 bases). Germline loops: CDR1 SGHTA, CDR2 FQGNSA. This CDR3 is built from 16 residues. Trimming removed 5 bases at V and 4 bases at J, with 20 bases between. The CDR3 nucleotides read TGTGCCAGCAGCCTGGGGGGGGCGGGGGCAGGAGAGACCCAGTACTTC. Encoded protein: CASSLGGAGAGETQYF. The entire variable domain, with the rest obtained from reference TRBV7-2 and TRBJ2-5, is as follows: GAGVSQSPSNKVTEKGKDVELRCDPISGHTALYWYRQSLGQGLEFLIYFQGNSAPDKSGLPSDRFSAERTGGSVSTLTIQRTQQEDSAVYLCASSLGGAGAGETQYFGPGTRLLVL.

This clonotype was picked up many times. This chain connects TRBV11-2 to TRBJ1-5; D remains unclear. V shed 1 base and J shed 3 bases, with 4 bases lying between them. Germline-derived CDR1 and CDR2 are SGHAT and FQNNGV. This CDR3 comprises 13 residues. The CDR3 DNA is TGTGCCAGCAGCTTAGGACTCAATCAGCCCCAGCATTTT. Its protein is CASSLGLNQPQHF. Drawing the rest from reference TRBV11-2 and TRBJ1-5, the complete variable domain is EAGVAQSPRYKIIEKRQSVAFWCNPISGHATLYWYQQILGQGPKLLIQFQNNGVVDDSQLPKDRFSAERLKGVDSTLKIQPAKLEDSAVYLCASSLGLNQPQHFGDGTRLSIL.

The V and J genes are TRBV2 and TRBJ1-4; D is unresolved. The ends were cut back, 3 bases at V and 8 bases at J, with 10 bases in the middle. The CDR3 extends over 13 amino acids. Germline V CDR1 and CDR2: SNHLY, FYNNEI. The CDR3 loop reads CASSEVSREKLFF. In DNA, the CDR3 is TGTGCCAGCAGTGAGGTTAGCCGGGAAAAACTGTTTTTT.

This clonotype was detected ten times or more. The chain is built from TRBV9 and TRBJ1-1, with D possibly TRBD1 on 5 matching bases. Germline V gene lookup returns CDR1 SGDLS and CDR2 YYNGEE. Trimming left V 4 bases short and J 0 bases short, with 16 bases between. The CDR3 has 16 amino acids. The CDR3 loop is CASSFRGDVLNTEAFF. CDR3 nucleotides: TGTGCCAGCAGCTTCCGAGGGGACGTACTGAACACTGAAGCTTTCTTT.

A remark on this clonotype: This may stem from a read error, because a much larger clone lies one nucleotide away. The chain uses TRBV9 and TRBJ2-2; a possible D gene is TRBD2 (7 bases). This CDR3 is 17 amino acids long. Germline CDR1 SGDLS, CDR2 YYNGEE. This chain's CDR3 is CDSSVVGGGANTGELFF. The DNA for the CDR3 is TGTGACAGCAGCGTAGTAGGCGGGGGCGCGAACACCGGGGAGCTGTTTTTT.

This clonotype has at least ten counts. The V and J genes are TRBV11-2 and TRBJ1-2, with a possible D match to TRBD1 (6 bases). Trimming shortened V by 1 base and J by 2 bases, and 14 bases separated the two germline ends. This CDR3 has 16 residues. Germline V lookup: CDR1 SGHAT, CDR2 FQNNGV. This CDR3 reads CASSLGGGQGNYGYTF. For the CDR3, the DNA is TGTGCCAGCAGCTTAGGTGGGGGCCAGGGGAACTATGGCTACACCTTC.

CDR3 loop: CASSPMGRDRGREQYF. CDR3 in DNA: TGTGCCAGCAGCCCGATGGGCCGGGACAGGGGGAGGGAGCAGTACTTC. The genes are TRBV5-8 and TRBJ2-7; TRBD1 agrees at 11 bases. Germline-derived CDR1 and CDR2 are SGHTS and YDEGEE. CDR3 length equals 16 residues. V shed 4 bases, J shed 7 bases, and the junction held 13 bases outside the gene matches.

The genes are TRBV6-4 and TRBJ1-3; D not resolved. The V end was cut by 9 bases, the J end by 3 bases, with 6 bases between. The germline V gene has CDR1 MRHNA and CDR2 SNTAGT. This CDR3 is 11 amino acids long. The CDR3 reads CASGFGNTIYF. The CDR3 DNA reads TGTGCCAGTGGGTTTGGAAACACCATATATTTT.

This clonotype was seen repeatedly, ten times or more. The CDR3 here is CASSQTSRTQYF. In DNA form, the CDR3 reads TGTGCCAGCAGTCAGACTAGCCGTACGCAGTATTTT. J is TRBJ2-3 and V is TRBV28; the match to TRBD2 covers 7 bases. Germline-derived CDR1 and CDR2 are MDHEN and SYDVKM. CDR3 length equals 12 residues. Germline trimming cut 5 bases from V and 8 bases from J; bases unmatched to any gene: 4.

This clonotype showed up just a few times. This may arise from a read error, as a much more abundant clone is one base away. CDR3 sequence: CASRGTSGSTGTQYF. CDR3 coding DNA: TGTGCCAGCAGGGGAACTAGCGGTAGCACAGGTACGCAGTATTTT. The chain combines TRBV2 with TRBJ2-3, with 8 bases that match TRBD2. Per the germline V gene, CDR1 is SNHLY and CDR2 is FYNNEI. This CDR3 contains 15 residues.